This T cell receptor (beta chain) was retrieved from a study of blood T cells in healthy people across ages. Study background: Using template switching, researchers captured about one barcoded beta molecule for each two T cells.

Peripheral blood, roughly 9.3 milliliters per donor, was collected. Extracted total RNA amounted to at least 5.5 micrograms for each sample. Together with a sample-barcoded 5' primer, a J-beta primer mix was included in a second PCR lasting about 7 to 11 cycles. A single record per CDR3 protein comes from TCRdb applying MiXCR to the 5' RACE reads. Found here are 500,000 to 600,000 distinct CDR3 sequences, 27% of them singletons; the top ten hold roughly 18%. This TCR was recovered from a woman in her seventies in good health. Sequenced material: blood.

This CDR3 is CASKRGRAGTDTQYF. In DNA, the CDR3 is TGTGCCAGCAAGCGGGGCAGGGCAGGCACAGATACGCAGTATTTT. The chain couples TRBV6-1 to TRBJ2-3; TRBD2 matches at 7 bases. The V gene's germline CDR1 is MNHNS and CDR2 SASEGT. The CDR3 loop spans 15 amino acids. The junction had 8 bases not matched to a gene; V was cut back by 7 bases and J by 1 base.